What follows describes a single T cell receptor beta chain. Its antigen is currently not known. No qualities accompany the bases; no much larger clone lies one base away. The CDR3 runs 15 residues from the cysteine to the phenylalanine. Kept here is only the CDR3 DNA, which spans 45 bases and is read in frame from base 1. As encoded in the germline V gene (reference sequence), CDR1 is LNHDA while CDR2 is SQIVND. V has 7 bases trimmed and J has 5 bases trimmed; junction bases matching no gene number 7. The entry originates in a study of blood T cell repertoires in COVID-19 (dated by TCRdb to the early 2020s). As for the study more broadly: Samples covering the acute and convalescent phases of COVID-19 were provided by collaborators in the United States, Italy and Spain. Where available, HLA class I and class II types were taken from metadata supplied by the sample provider and were not determined by assay-based typing. A de-identified subject ID, COVID-19 status, age in years and sex were almost always included in the sample metadata. The prospective study material was composed of cDNA or gDNA derived from T cells, B-cell-depleted T cells, or PBMCs. The repertoires were made available in a free public database intended to serve as a resource for research on the immune response to SARS-CoV-2. Subjects who had been exposed to COVID-19, were actively infected with it, or had recovered from it provided the deeply sampled blood TCRbeta repertoires that made up the dataset. Samples were obtained from the ongoing ImmuneRACE study (first 160 participants) and from 1,254 subjects provided by 6 global collaborators.

The immunoSEQ Assay, a bias-controlled multiplex PCR, was used to amplify TCRbeta CDR3 regions from genomic DNA. As for the original processing: The number of nucleated cells in each sample was estimated by amplification of reference gene primers within the assay. Sequence reads were collapsed and filtered to measure the absolute abundance of every unique TCRbeta CDR3 rearrangement. For each sample, productive Simpson clonality was calculated as the square root of Simpson's diversity index across productive rearrangements. TCRdb provides this immuneACCESS table in a form limited to in-frame rearrangements. Some clones are lacking; in checked studies, under half of them reflect an unresolved V gene, and why the rest are absent is not known. Clone size and the V and J calls come from that table; the DNA yielded D and trimming. Here the sample has about 70,000 clones; about 85% occur a single time. The top ten clonotypes cover just over 5% of the sample.

Each collaborating institution followed its own protocols to collect whole blood in K2EDTA tubes. Collaborator samples were shipped for TCRbeta analysis as frozen whole blood, isolated PBMCs, or DNA extracted from either sample type. Beyond this particular receptor, the publication reports: Clinical and demographic metadata were provided uncurated, with the amount varying by source and participant.

Sequencing input: peripheral blood. The chain links TRBV19 with TRBJ1-4; a stretch of 10 junction bases matches TRBD1. The source is an elderly man with acute or convalescent COVID-19. The DNA sequence is TGTGCCAGTACCCCTTCGGGACAGGGGAATGAAAAACTGTTTTTT. The translation is CASTPSGQGNEKLFF.